The 11 T cell receptor beta chains listed next were all sequenced from one sample in a study of T cell responses to AZD1222 COVID-19 vaccine. TCRdb's copy holds only in-frame clones and misses some; the assay was immunoSEQ multiplex PCR. The sample contains more than 70,000 clones, about nine tenths of which appear only once. The material sequenced was peripheral blood, taken on day 0 of AZD1222 vaccination. These receptors all stem from an adult in good health.

This rearrangement joins TRBV19 to TRBJ2-5; TRBD1 might be the D (5 bases). The CDR3 spans 13 residues. Germline V CDR1 and CDR2: LNHDA, SQIVND (reference sequence). The V gene lost 11 bases and the J gene lost 5 bases, with 18 bases spanning the gap. In DNA form, the CDR3 reads TGTGCCTCAAAACAGGCAGTCGGGGAGACCCAGTACTTC. Translation: CASKQAVGETQYF.

The rearrangement links TRBV6-6 to TRBJ1-3; no reliable D call. CDR3 length equals 17 residues. Trimming stripped 5 bases from V and 4 bases from J, with 21 bases between. The germline V gene encodes CDR1 MNHNY and CDR2 SVGAGI (reference sequence). The CDR3 coding sequence is TGTGCCAGCAGTCCTTTTACCCCTACCCAGTCCGGAAACACCATATATTTT. It encodes CASSPFTPTQSGNTIYF.

The chain uses TRBV7-3 and TRBJ1-1; no reliable D call. Germline V CDR1 and CDR2: SGHTA, FQGTGA. Trimming cost V 6 bases and J 4 bases, with 9 bases left between them. This CDR3 is built from 12 residues. CDR3: CASSQVGTEAFF. Here the CDR3 DNA reads TGTGCCAGCAGTCAGGTTGGCACTGAAGCTTTCTTT.

The chain combines TRBV2 with TRBJ1-6; D call uncertain. CDR3 size: 14 residues. The germline V gene encodes CDR1 SNHLY and CDR2 FYNNEI. V gave up 9 bases and J gave up 9 bases, with 18 bases separating them. The CDR3 protein is CASRLTDSGSPLHF. The CDR3 coding sequence is TGTGCCAGTCGGTTGACCGATTCAGGTTCACCCCTCCACTTT. The variable domain in full, completed from reference TRBV2 and TRBJ1-6, reads EPEVTQTPSHQVTQMGQEVILRCVPISNHLYFYWYRQILGQKVEFLVSFYNNEISEKSEIFDDQFSVERPDGSNFTLKIRSTKLEDSAMYFCASRLTDSGSPLHFGNGTRLTVT.

CDR3: CATSDLRDSRRDTEAFF. In nucleotides, the CDR3 is TGTGCCACCAGTGATTTGAGGGACTCCAGGCGGGACACTGAAGCTTTCTTT. This chain links TRBV24-1 with TRBJ1-1; a weak D match, TRBD1 (5 bases). V lost 0 bases, J lost 3 bases, and 16 bases lay in between. Germline V lookup: CDR1 KGHDR, CDR2 SFDVKD. The CDR3 covers 17 residues.

The V gene is TRBV6-1, the J gene TRBJ2-2; 8 bases are a match to TRBD2. CDR1 is MNHNS and CDR2 is SASEGT in the germline V gene. CDR3 length: 15 amino acids. Trimming took 1 base from V and 4 from J; bases not matched to a gene: 2. The CDR3 DNA follows: TGTGCCAGCAGTGAAGAAGGACTAGCCACCGGGGAGCTGTTTTTT. It encodes CASSEEGLATGELFF.

The rearrangement uses TRBV2 and TRBJ1-2; D gene uncertain. This CDR3 region has 15 residues. Trimming took off 3 bases at V and 5 bases at J, with 16 bases between the two ends. The germline V gene encodes CDR1 SNHLY and CDR2 FYNNEI. The CDR3 here is CASSDIPVSGYGYTF. The CDR3 bases are TGTGCCAGCAGTGATATCCCCGTCTCTGGGTATGGCTACACCTTC.

This rearrangement joins TRBV11-2 to TRBJ2-7; D perhaps matches TRBD2 (5 bases). The CDR3 consists of 14 residues. V lost 5 bases, J lost 4 bases, and 15 bases lay in between. CDR1 SGHAT and CDR2 FQNNGV come from the germline V gene. Written as DNA, the CDR3 is TGTGCCAGCAGCCCCACCCGGGGAAGGTACGAGCAGTACTTC. Translating it yields CASSPTRGRYEQYF.

This chain links TRBV2 with TRBJ2-2; D unclear. Trimming removed 4 bases at V and 5 bases at J, with 8 bases between. The germline V gene encodes CDR1 SNHLY and CDR2 FYNNEI. There are 13 residues in the CDR3. The CDR3 loop reads CASSVEKTGELFF. CDR3 DNA sequence: TGTGCCAGCAGTGTAGAGAAAACCGGGGAGCTGTTTTTT.

J is TRBJ1-2 and V is TRBV29-1, with D maybe TRBD1 (5 bases). Germline V gene data show CDR1 as SQVTM and CDR2 as ANQGSEA. Deletions cut 4 bases from V and 4 bases from J, with 10 bases between. There are 12 residues in the CDR3. The CDR3, as DNA: TGCAGCGTTGTGGACGGGGCCTATGGCTACACCTTC. This gives the protein CSVVDGAYGYTF. The full variable domain, in which reference TRBV29-1 and TRBJ1-2 provide the parts outside the CDR3, is SAVISQKPSRDICQRGTSLTIQCQVDSQVTMMFWYRQQPGQSLTLIATANQGSEATYESGFVIDKFPISRPNLTFSTLTVSNMSPEDSSIYLCSVVDGAYGYTFGSGTRLTVV.

This chain uses TRBV4-1 with TRBJ2-1, with 9 bases aligning to TRBD2. Germline V lookup: CDR1 MGHRA, CDR2 YSYEKL. V lost 1 base and J lost 7; bases outside the gene matches: 11. The CDR3 covers 17 residues. CDR3 in DNA: TGCGCCAGCAGCCAAGGGGCGGGAGGGCCGTCGTTGAATGAGCAGTTCTTC. Its protein product is CASSQGAGGPSLNEQFF.